This is a list of T cell receptor beta chains from one sample in a study of shared clonotypes between healthy human individuals. Repertoires were generated with immunoSEQ multiplex PCR, while TCRdb's copy carries only in-frame clones and drops some. The sample holds about 1 million clones, approximately 70% seen once. Sequenced material: memory CD4+ T cells sorted from blood. These receptors all stem from a young man in good health. The CDR3 runs from the conserved cysteine through the conserved F or W. Each record gives: clone size, V gene, J gene, D gene, CDR3 DNA, CDR3 protein. The D gene is left open where the match is weak. Clone size is given for some rows only: seen once, a few or many times, or a class if the clone is expanded.

size: NA; V: TRBV5-1; J: TRBJ2-4; D: NA; DNA: TGCGCCAGCAGCTTAGGGGCCCCGGGGGTAGCCAAAAACATTCAGTACTTC; CDR3: CASSLGAPGVAKNIQYF
size: NA; V: TRBV29-1; J: TRBJ1-5; D: NA; DNA: TGCAGCGTTGCCCCGGCAGGGGTGGGTCAGCCCCAGCATTTT; CDR3: CSVAPAGVGQPQHF
size: many; V: TRBV30; J: TRBJ2-2; D: NA; DNA: TGTGCCTGGAGTGGAACCGGGGAGCTGTTTTTT; CDR3: CAWSGTGELFF
size: many; V: TRBV6-5; J: TRBJ2-1; D: TRBD2; DNA: TGTGCCAGCAGCCCCGGGACTAGCGGGATCTCTGAGCAGTTCTTC; CDR3: CASSPGTSGISEQFF
size: NA; V: TRBV28; J: TRBJ1-1; D: NA; DNA: TGTGCCAGCAGTTTGGGACTGCAAGCTTTCTTT; CDR3: CASSLGLQAFF
size: NA; V: TRBV9; J: TRBJ1-2; D: NA; DNA: TGTGCCAGCAGCGTCGACGCTAACTATGGCTACACCTTC; CDR3: CASSVDANYGYTF
size: NA; V: TRBV30; J: TRBJ1-6; D: NA; DNA: TGTGCCTGTCATTACTCCTATAATTCACCCCTCCACTTT; CDR3: CACHYSYNSPLHF
size: NA; V: TRBV5-1; J: TRBJ2-7; D: TRBD2; DNA: TGCGCCAGCAGCCCCGGGACTAGCGGGGGGGCGAGCTCCTACGAGCAGTACTTC; CDR3: CASSPGTSGGASSYEQYF
size: NA; V: TRBV28; J: TRBJ1-2; D: TRBD1; DNA: TGTGCCAGCACCGTAACAGGGGCCGCCTATGGCTACACCTTC; CDR3: CASTVTGAAYGYTF
size: NA; V: TRBV18; J: TRBJ2-6; D: TRBD2; DNA: TGTGCCAGCTCACCCCAACTAGCGGGAGGGCCTGGGGCCAACGTCCTGACTTTC; CDR3: CASSPQLAGGPGANVLTF
size: many; V: TRBV19; J: TRBJ1-5; D: NA; DNA: TGTGCCAGTAGTATAGAATTGGGCAATCAGCCCCAGCATTTT; CDR3: CASSIELGNQPQHF
size: once; V: TRBV7-2; J: TRBJ2-3; D: NA; DNA: TGTGCCAGCAGCTTAGGACAGATCGCAACGCAGTATTTT; CDR3: CASSLGQIATQYF
size: few; V: TRBV7-2; J: TRBJ2-3; D: TRBD1; DNA: TGTGCCAGCAGCTCCGCCCTCTGGACAGGTAGCGATACGCAGTATTTT; CDR3: CASSSALWTGSDTQYF
size: NA; V: TRBV2; J: TRBJ2-7; D: TRBD2; DNA: TGTGCCAGCAGTGTAGCGGGGGGAATCTACGAGCAGTACTTC; CDR3: CASSVAGGIYEQYF
size: NA; V: TRBV30; J: TRBJ2-1; D: TRBD2; DNA: TGTGCCTGGAGTCATTCAGGACTAGCGGGGAATGAGCAGTTCTTC; CDR3: CAWSHSGLAGNEQFF
size: NA; V: TRBV5-3; J: TRBJ2-7; D: NA; DNA: TGTGCCAGAAGCCGCAGGTCACGGCCCCAACATCGGGGCGAGCAGTACTTC; CDR3: CARSRRSRPQHRGEQYF
size: NA; V: TRBV2; J: TRBJ1-5; D: NA; DNA: TGTGCCAGCAGTGTGGAGGGTCAGCCCCAGCATTTT; CDR3: CASSVEGQPQHF
size: NA; V: TRBV4-3; J: TRBJ1-4; D: NA; DNA: TGCGCCAGCAGCCGAGGATTGGTGGGAACTAATGAAAAACTGTTTTTT; CDR3: CASSRGLVGTNEKLFF
size: NA; V: TRBV2; J: TRBJ2-5; D: NA; DNA: TGTGCCAGCACCCAAGGGGGCGGGGTAGAGACCCAGTACTTC; CDR3: CASTQGGGVETQYF
size: NA; V: TRBV5-1; J: TRBJ1-1; D: NA; DNA: TGCGCCAGCAGCTTCACTGTGAACACTGAAGCTTTCTTT; CDR3: CASSFTVNTEAFF
size: NA; V: TRBV11-3; J: TRBJ2-3; D: TRBD2; DNA: TGTGCCAGCAGCATAGCGGGGGGCTTAGATACGCAGTATTTT; CDR3: CASSIAGGLDTQYF
size: NA; V: TRBV30; J: TRBJ2-3; D: TRBD1; DNA: TGTGCCTGGAGTTCCTACAGGGGAGATACGCAGTATTTT; CDR3: CAWSSYRGDTQYF
size: few; V: TRBV5-1; J: TRBJ2-1; D: NA; DNA: TGCGCCAGCGCCCCAGGACAGACCTACAATGAGCAGTTCTTC; CDR3: CASAPGQTYNEQFF
size: NA; V: TRBV19; J: TRBJ2-7; D: NA; DNA: TGTGCCAGTAGCCTATCGGCCGGGCACGAGCAGTACTTC; CDR3: CASSLSAGHEQYF
size: NA; V: TRBV7-9; J: TRBJ1-5; D: TRBD1; DNA: TGTGCCAGCCAGGGACAGATCGCTGATCAGCCCCAGCATTTT; CDR3: CASQGQIADQPQHF